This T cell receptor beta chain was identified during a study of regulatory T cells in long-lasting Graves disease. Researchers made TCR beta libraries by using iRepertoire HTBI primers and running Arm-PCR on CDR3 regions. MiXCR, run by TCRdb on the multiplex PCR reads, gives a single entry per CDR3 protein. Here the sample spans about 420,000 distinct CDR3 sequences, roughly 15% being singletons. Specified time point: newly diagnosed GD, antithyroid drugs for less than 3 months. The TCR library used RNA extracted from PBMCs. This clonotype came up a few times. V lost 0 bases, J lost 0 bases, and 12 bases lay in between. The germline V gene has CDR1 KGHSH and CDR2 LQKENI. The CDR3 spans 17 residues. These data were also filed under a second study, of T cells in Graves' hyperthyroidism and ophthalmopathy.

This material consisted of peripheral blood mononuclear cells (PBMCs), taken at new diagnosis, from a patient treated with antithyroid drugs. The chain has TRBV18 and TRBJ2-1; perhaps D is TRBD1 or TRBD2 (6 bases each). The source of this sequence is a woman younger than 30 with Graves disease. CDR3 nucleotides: TGTGCCAGCTCACCACCCGGAGGGACAAGCTCCTACAATGAGCAGTTCTTC. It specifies CASSPPGGTSSYNEQFF.